These 18 T cell receptor beta chains were sequenced from one sample in a study of blood T cell repertoires in COVID-19. Here immunoSEQ multiplex PCR was the method, and the copy in TCRdb shows in-frame clones only, minus some. The sample contains 150,000 to 200,000 clones, 76% of which appear only once. The sample taken for sequencing was PBMCs or T cells enriched from blood (not recorded which). These receptor sequences come from a woman in her 50s with acute COVID-19.

With respect to this clone: A much larger clone sits a single nucleotide away, making a read error possible. The chain combines TRBV12-3 or TRBV12-4 with TRBJ1-2; TRBD1 agrees at 7 bases. After removal of 6 bases from V and 4 bases from J, the junction contained 5 bases not matched to a gene. The CDR3 is 13 amino acids. For the CDR3, the DNA is TGTGCCAGCAGCCCCGGGACAGCCTATGGCTACACCTTC. Protein: CASSPGTAYGYTF.

This sequence joins TRBV2 and TRBJ1-1, with 8 bases lining up with TRBD1. V dropped 4 bases and J dropped 2; count of bases not matched to a gene: 3. CDR1 SNHLY and CDR2 FYNNEI come from the germline V gene. This CDR3 is 14 amino acids long. The CDR3 protein is CASSGTGINTEAFF. CDR3 in DNA: TGTGCCAGCAGTGGGACAGGGATCAACACTGAAGCTTTCTTT.

This clone was counted a few times. This rearrangement joins TRBV2 to TRBJ1-5, with D possibly matching TRBD1 (6 bases). This CDR3 region has 14 residues. The germline V and J ends were trimmed by 5 bases and 4 bases, with 12 bases remaining between them. Germline-derived CDR1 and CDR2 are SNHLY and FYNNEI. As DNA, the CDR3 is TGTGCCAGCAGTTTCAAGGGGGGGAATCAGCCCCAGCATTTT. This encodes CASSFKGGNQPQHF.

The J gene is TRBJ1-4, the V gene TRBV2; 8 nucleotides agree with TRBD1. The germline V gene has CDR1 SNHLY and CDR2 FYNNEI. The CDR3 covers 14 residues. The J segment lost 3 bases and the V segment lost 7 bases, leaving 4 bases of the junction unmatched. In DNA, the CDR3 is TGTGCCAGCAACAAACAGGGGGCTAATGAAAAACTGTTTTTT. Residues: CASNKQGANEKLFF.

The chain combines TRBV29-1 with TRBJ1-5; no reliable D call. This CDR3 is 11 amino acids long. Germline V CDR1 and CDR2: SQVTM, ANQGSEA. Trimming removed 7 bases from V and 5 bases from J, with 9 bases in between. As DNA, the CDR3 is TGCAGCGCTGGGAGCGATCAGCCCCAGCATTTT. This encodes CSAGSDQPQHF.

CDR3 loop: CASSGRTGYYQETQYF. For the CDR3, the DNA is TGTGCCAGCAGCGGGCGGACAGGGTACTACCAAGAGACCCAGTACTTC. The gene calls are TRBV11-2 and TRBJ2-5; 8 positions agree with TRBD1. J was trimmed by 0 bases and V by 5 bases; bases with no gene match: 8. The CDR3 length is 16 residues. Germline V CDR1 and CDR2: SGHAT, FQNNGV. Combining the CDR3 with reference TRBV11-2 and TRBJ2-5 gives the whole variable domain EAGVAQSPRYKIIEKRQSVAFWCNPISGHATLYWYQQILGQGPKLLIQFQNNGVVDDSQLPKDRFSAERLKGVDSTLKIQPAKLEDSAVYLCASSGRTGYYQETQYFGPGTRLLVL.

This clone was detected only once. This chain uses TRBV6-1 with TRBJ1-1; the D is unclear. The CDR3 spans 15 residues. Deletions cut 3 bases from V and 4 bases from J, with 15 bases between. Germline assignment: CDR1 MNHNS and CDR2 SASEGT. For the CDR3, the DNA is TGTGCCAGCAGTGATCCCGGTCGGGTGTCCACTGAAGCTTTCTTT. It specifies CASSDPGRVSTEAFF.

The gene calls are TRBV6-2 or TRBV6-3 and TRBJ1-5, with D perhaps TRBD1 (5 bases). CDR3 length equals 14 residues. V lost 6 bases and J lost 3, with 12 bases in between. The germline V gene encodes CDR1 MNHEY and CDR2 SVGEGT. Here the CDR3 reads CASSLDRINQPQHF. The CDR3 nucleotides are TGTGCCAGCAGCTTAGACAGAATCAATCAGCCCCAGCATTTT.

This clone was seen once. The CDR3 here is CASTPGGPISGNTIYF. The CDR3 DNA is TGTGCCAGTACCCCAGGGGGCCCGATCTCTGGAAACACCATATATTTT. The rearrangement joins TRBV19 to TRBJ1-3; 8 positions agree with TRBD1. Germline values: CDR1 LNHDA, CDR2 SQIVND (reference sequence). The CDR3 loop spans 16 amino acids. With 7 bases clipped from V and 0 bases from J, the junction kept 8 bases outside the gene matches.

This clone was seen a single time. This rearrangement joins TRBV10-1 to TRBJ2-1, with 8 bases lining up with TRBD2. CDR1 is WNHNN and CDR2 is SYGVQD in the germline V gene (reference sequence). V dropped 5 bases and J dropped 0; count of bases not matched to a gene: 18. The CDR3 is made up of 20 amino acids. The CDR3 coding sequence is TGCGCCAGCAGTTCCCCAGGGTTTGCGGGGGGCTCTAGCTCCTACAATGAGCAGTTCTTC. Amino acid sequence: CASSSPGFAGGSSSYNEQFF.

This clone has only one observation. V is TRBV10-3 and J is TRBJ1-2; D gene unclear. CDR3 length equals 14 residues. Trimming cost V 0 bases and J 5 bases, with 10 bases left between them. Germline CDR1 reads ENHRY; CDR2 reads SYGVKD. The CDR3 DNA sequence: TGTGCCATCAGTGAGTCCTCGGTGTTATATGGCTACACCTTC. Translating it yields CAISESSVLYGYTF.

The chain joins TRBV6-1 to TRBJ2-7; D is possibly TRBD2 (5 bases). Germline V gives CDR1 MNHNS, CDR2 SASEGT. CDR3 length equals 12 residues. V was cut by 3 bases and J by 2 bases, with 5 bases left in between. The CDR3 region is CASSDGTYEQYV. CDR3 nucleotide sequence: TGTGCCAGCAGTGACGGGACCTACGAGCAGTACGTC.

DNA for the CDR3: TGCGCCAGCAGCCCAGGGACTTTGGGCACAGATACGCAGTATTTT. Protein: CASSPGTLGTDTQYF. The V call is TRBV5-1, the J call TRBJ2-3, with TRBD2 as a possible D gene (6 bases). The CDR3 contains 15 residues. CDR1 is SGHRS and CDR2 is YFSETQ in the germline V gene. Trimming pared 4 bases from V and 1 base from J, leaving 13 bases between.

This chain connects TRBV28 to TRBJ2-6; possibly TRBD1 for D (5 bases). Germline V gene sequence: CDR1 MDHEN, CDR2 SYDVKM. The CDR3 is made up of 15 amino acids. The V and J ends lost 7 bases and 0 bases respectively, with 10 bases between them. This chain's CDR3 is CASTVGDSGANVLTF. The CDR3 DNA follows: TGTGCCAGCACTGTAGGGGACTCTGGGGCCAACGTCCTGACTTTC. Using reference TRBV28 and TRBJ2-6 for the parts outside the CDR3, the full variable domain is DVKVTQSSRYLVKRTGEKVFLECVQDMDHENMFWYRQDPGLGLRLIYFSYDVKMKEKGDIPEGYSVSREKKERFSLILESASTNQTSMYLCASTVGDSGANVLTFGAGSRLTVL.

This clone was detected a few times. This chain's CDR3 is CASTPYEGANYGYTF. The DNA for the CDR3 is TGTGCCAGTACCCCCTATGAGGGGGCTAACTATGGCTACACCTTC. This sequence joins TRBV19 and TRBJ1-2, with a tentative D call TRBD1 (6 bases). This CDR3 region has 15 residues. The V end was cut by 7 bases, the J end by 0 bases, with 15 bases between. The germline V gene has CDR1 LNHDA and CDR2 SQIVND (reference sequence).

The rearrangement joins TRBV24-1 to TRBJ2-1, with 10 bases fitting TRBD1. This CDR3 comprises 17 residues. The germline gives CDR1 KGHDR, CDR2 SFDVKD. The ends lost 0 bases at V and 6 bases at J; junction bases unmatched: 7. The chain's CDR3 is CATSDLQTRTGGNEQFF. CDR3 DNA sequence: TGTGCCACCAGTGATTTGCAAACCCGGACAGGGGGCAATGAGCAGTTCTTC.

The V and J genes are TRBV27 and TRBJ2-3, with D possibly being TRBD1 (6 bases). The CDR3 totals 15 residues. Trimming took off 3 bases at V and 1 base at J, with 11 bases between the two ends. Per germline, CDR1 MNHEY and CDR2 SMNVEV (reference sequence). This CDR3 reads CASSFWAGGTDTQYF. The CDR3 DNA reads as TGTGCCAGCAGTTTTTGGGCAGGGGGCACAGATACGCAGTATTTT.

The genes are TRBV4-2 and TRBJ1-2, with D maybe TRBD1 (5 bases). The CDR3 totals 14 residues. The V gene lost 8 bases and the J gene lost 5 bases, with 18 bases spanning the gap. CDR1 and CDR2 from the germline V gene are LGHNA and YNFKEQ. The CDR3 reads CASGGKGARYGYTF. The CDR3 nucleotides read TGTGCCAGCGGAGGGAAAGGGGCGCGGTATGGCTACACCTTC.